One sample yielded the 5 T cell receptor beta chains listed below, sequenced in a study of shared clonotypes between healthy human individuals. CD45RO negativity and positive selection for CCR7 defined naive CD8 cells, a population that excluded terminally differentiated effector memory CD45RA+ cells. TCRdb's table, derived via immunoSEQ multiplex PCR, lists solely in-frame clones and lacks some. This table has under 700,000 clones, about 95% appearing once. Sequencing was performed on naive CD8+ T cells sorted from blood. These receptors all come from a woman aged 25 to 45 in good health.

The rearrangement joins TRBV15 to TRBJ2-5; D may be TRBD2 (6 bases). Trimming took off 1 base at V and 5 bases at J, with 11 bases between the two ends. Germline V lookup: CDR1 LNHNV, CDR2 YYDKDF (reference sequence). The CDR3 loop spans 14 amino acids. The CDR3 here is CATSRVASDETQYF. The DNA of the CDR3 is TGTGCCACCAGCAGAGTGGCTAGCGATGAGACCCAGTACTTC.

The chain couples TRBV5-1 to TRBJ2-1, with TRBD2 identical over 15 bases. Trimming cost V 2 bases and J 9 bases; bases outside gene matches: 9. Germline V gives CDR1 SGHRS, CDR2 YFSETQ. CDR3 length: 17 residues. The CDR3 DNA reads TGCGCCAGCAGCTTCGGACTAGCGGGAGGGTCGACCTCTGAGCAGTTCTTC. Encoded protein: CASSFGLAGGSTSEQFF.

The V gene is TRBV5-1, the J gene TRBJ2-5; no definite D call. CDR3 length: 12 residues. The germline V and J ends were trimmed by 0 bases and 5 bases, with 5 bases remaining between them. Germline V CDR1 and CDR2: SGHRS, YFSETQ. The CDR3 DNA reads TGCGCCAGCAGCTTGGGATACGAGACCCAGTACTTC. Translating it yields CASSLGYETQYF.

This clone was seen just once. This rearrangement joins TRBV19 to TRBJ2-7, with 10 bases identical to TRBD1. Trimming removed 6 bases from V and 4 bases from J; junction bases left unmatched: 6. Looked up from germline, CDR1 is LNHDA and CDR2 is SQIVND (reference sequence). The CDR3 contains 14 residues. The CDR3 region is CASRPGQGIYEQYF. CDR3 coding DNA: TGTGCCAGTAGGCCGGGACAGGGGATATACGAGCAGTACTTC. The variable domain in full, completed from reference TRBV19 and TRBJ2-7, reads DGGITQSPKYLFRKEGQNVTLSCEQNLNHDAMYWYRQDPGQGLRLIYYSQIVNDFQKGDIAEGYSVSREKKESFPLTVTSAQKNPTAFYLCASRPGQGIYEQYFGPGTRLTVT.

This chain's CDR3 is CASSTNRGAYEQYF. The CDR3 DNA reads TGTGCCAGCAGTACAAACAGGGGCGCCTACGAGCAGTACTTC. The chain couples TRBV6-5 to TRBJ2-7; 7 nucleotides line up with TRBD1. CDR1 is MNHEY, CDR2 SVGAGI, per germline. This CDR3 has 14 residues. Germline trimming cut 5 bases from V and 2 bases from J; bases unmatched to any gene: 6.